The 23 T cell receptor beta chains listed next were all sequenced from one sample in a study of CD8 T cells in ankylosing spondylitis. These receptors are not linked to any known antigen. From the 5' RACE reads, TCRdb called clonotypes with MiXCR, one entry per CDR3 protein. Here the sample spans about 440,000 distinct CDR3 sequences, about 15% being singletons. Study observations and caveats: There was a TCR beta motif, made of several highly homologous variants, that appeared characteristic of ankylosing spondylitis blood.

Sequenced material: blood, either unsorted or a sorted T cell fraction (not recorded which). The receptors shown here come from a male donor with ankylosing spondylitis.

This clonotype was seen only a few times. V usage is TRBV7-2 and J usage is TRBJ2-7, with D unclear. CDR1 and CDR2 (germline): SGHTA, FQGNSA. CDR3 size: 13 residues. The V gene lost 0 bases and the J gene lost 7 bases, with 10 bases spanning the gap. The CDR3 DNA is TGTGCCAGCAGCTTAGCGGTACCGTTGGAGCAGTACTTC. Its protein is CASSLAVPLEQYF. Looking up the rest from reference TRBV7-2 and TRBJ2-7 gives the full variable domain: GAGVSQSPSNKVTEKGKDVELRCDPISGHTALYWYRQSLGQGLEFLIYFQGNSAPDKSGLPSDRFSAERTGGSVSTLTIQRTQQEDSAVYLCASSLAVPLEQYFGPGTRLTVT.

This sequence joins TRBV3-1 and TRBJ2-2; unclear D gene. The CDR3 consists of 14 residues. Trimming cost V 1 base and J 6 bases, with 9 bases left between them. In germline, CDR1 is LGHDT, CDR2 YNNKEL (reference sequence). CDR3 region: CASSQGVAAGELFF. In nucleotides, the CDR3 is TGTGCCAGCAGCCAAGGGGTAGCCGCCGGGGAGCTGTTTTTT.

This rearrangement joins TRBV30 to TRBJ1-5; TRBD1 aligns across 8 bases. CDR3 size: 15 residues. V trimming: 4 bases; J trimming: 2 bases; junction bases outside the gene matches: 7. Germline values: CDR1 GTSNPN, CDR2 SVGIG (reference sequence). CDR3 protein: CAWNRQGIGNQPQHF. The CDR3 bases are TGTGCCTGGAATAGACAGGGGATTGGCAATCAGCCCCAGCATTTT.

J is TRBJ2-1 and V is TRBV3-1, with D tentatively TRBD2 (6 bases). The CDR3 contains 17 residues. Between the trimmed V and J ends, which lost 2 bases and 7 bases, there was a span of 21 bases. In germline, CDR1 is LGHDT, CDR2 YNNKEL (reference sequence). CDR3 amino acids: CASSQRRGINRDNEQFF. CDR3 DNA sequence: TGTGCCAGCAGCCAAAGACGGGGGATAAACCGTGATAATGAGCAGTTCTTC.

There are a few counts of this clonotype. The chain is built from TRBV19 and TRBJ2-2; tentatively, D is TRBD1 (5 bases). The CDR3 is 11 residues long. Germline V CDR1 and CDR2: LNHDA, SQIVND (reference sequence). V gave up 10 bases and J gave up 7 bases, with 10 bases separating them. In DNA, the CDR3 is TGTGCCACTAGGGGTTTCGGGGAGCTGTTTTTT. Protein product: CATRGFGELFF. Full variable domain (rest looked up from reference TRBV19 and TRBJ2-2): DGGITQSPKYLFRKEGQNVTLSCEQNLNHDAMYWYRQDPGQGLRLIYYSQIVNDFQKGDIAEGYSVSREKKESFPLTVTSAQKNPTAFYLCATRGFGELFFGEGSRLTVL.

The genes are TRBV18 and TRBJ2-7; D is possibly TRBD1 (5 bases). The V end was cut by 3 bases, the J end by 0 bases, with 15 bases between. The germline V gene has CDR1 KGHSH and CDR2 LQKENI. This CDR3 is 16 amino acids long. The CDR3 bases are TGTGCCAGCTCACCGCCAGAAAGGGGAAGCTCCTACGAGCAGTACTTC. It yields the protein CASSPPERGSSYEQYF.

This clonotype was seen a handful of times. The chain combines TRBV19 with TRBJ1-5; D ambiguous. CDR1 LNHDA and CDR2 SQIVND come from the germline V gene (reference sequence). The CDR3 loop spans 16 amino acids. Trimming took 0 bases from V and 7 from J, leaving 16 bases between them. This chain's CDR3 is CASSIEQISGGQPQHF. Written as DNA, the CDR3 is TGTGCCAGTAGTATAGAACAGATATCGGGTGGCCAGCCCCAGCATTTT.

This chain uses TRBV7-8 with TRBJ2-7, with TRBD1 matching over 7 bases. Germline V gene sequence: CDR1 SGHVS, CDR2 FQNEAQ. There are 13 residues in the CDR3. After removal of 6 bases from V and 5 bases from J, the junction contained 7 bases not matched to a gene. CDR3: CASSPTGYDEQYF. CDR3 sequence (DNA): TGTGCCAGCAGTCCGACAGGGTACGACGAGCAGTACTTC.

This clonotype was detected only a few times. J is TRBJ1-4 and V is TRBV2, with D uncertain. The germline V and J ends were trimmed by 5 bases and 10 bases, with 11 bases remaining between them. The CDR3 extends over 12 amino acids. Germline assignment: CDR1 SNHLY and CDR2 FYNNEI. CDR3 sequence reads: CASSPVPGKLFF. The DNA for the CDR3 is TGTGCCAGCAGTCCCGTCCCGGGAAAACTGTTTTTT. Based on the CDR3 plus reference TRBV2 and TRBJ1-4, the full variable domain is EPEVTQTPSHQVTQMGQEVILRCVPISNHLYFYWYRQILGQKVEFLVSFYNNEISEKSEIFDDQFSVERPDGSNFTLKIRSTKLEDSAMYFCASSPVPGKLFFGSGTQLSVL.

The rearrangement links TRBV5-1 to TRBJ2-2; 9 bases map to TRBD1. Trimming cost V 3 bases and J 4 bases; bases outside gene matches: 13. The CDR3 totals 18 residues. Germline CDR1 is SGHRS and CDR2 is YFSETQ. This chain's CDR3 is CASSSQIDRGIVTGELFF. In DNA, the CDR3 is TGCGCCAGCAGCTCCCAGATTGACAGGGGGATCGTCACCGGGGAGCTGTTTTTT.

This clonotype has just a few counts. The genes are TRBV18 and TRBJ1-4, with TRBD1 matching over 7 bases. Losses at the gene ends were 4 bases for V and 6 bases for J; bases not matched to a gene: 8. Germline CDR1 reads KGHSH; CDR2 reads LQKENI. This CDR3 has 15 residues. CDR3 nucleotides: TGTGCCAGCTCACGCCACAGGGGTGGTGATGAAAAACTGTTTTTT. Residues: CASSRHRGGDEKLFF.

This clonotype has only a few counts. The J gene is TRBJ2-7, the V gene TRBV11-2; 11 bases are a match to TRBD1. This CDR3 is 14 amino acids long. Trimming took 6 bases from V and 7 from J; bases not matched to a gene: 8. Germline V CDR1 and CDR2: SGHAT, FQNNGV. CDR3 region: CASRTPWDRGEQYF. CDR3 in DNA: TGTGCCAGCAGGACACCCTGGGACAGGGGGGAGCAGTACTTC.

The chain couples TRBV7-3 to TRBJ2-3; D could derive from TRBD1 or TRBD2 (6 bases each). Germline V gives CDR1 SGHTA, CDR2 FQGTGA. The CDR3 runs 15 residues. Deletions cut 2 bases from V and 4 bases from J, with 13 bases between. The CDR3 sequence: CASSLVGGLADTQYF. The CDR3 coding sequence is TGTGCCAGCAGCTTAGTAGGGGGGCTCGCAGATACGCAGTATTTT. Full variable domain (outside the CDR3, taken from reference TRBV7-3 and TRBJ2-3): GAGVSQTPSNKVTEKGKYVELRCDPISGHTALYWYRQSLGQGPEFLIYFQGTGAADDSGLPNDRFFAVRPEGSVSTLKIQRTERGDSAVYLCASSLVGGLADTQYFGPGTRLTVL.

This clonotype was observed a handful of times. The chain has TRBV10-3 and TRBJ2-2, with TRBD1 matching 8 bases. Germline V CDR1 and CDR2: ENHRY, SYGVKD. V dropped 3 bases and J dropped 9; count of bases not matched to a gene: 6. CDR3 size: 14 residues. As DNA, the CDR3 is TGTGCCATCAGTGATCCGACAGGGGCCCGGGAGCTGTTTTTT. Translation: CAISDPTGARELFF.

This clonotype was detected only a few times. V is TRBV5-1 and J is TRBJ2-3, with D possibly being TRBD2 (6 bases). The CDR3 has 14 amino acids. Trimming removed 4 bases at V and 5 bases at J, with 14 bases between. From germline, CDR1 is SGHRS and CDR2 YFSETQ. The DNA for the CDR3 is TGCGCCAGCAGCAAGACTAGTCAGGAAGATACGCAGTATTTT. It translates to CASSKTSQEDTQYF. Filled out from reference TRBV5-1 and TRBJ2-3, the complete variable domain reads KAGVTQTPRYLIKTRGQQVTLSCSPISGHRSVSWYQQTPGQGLQFLFEYFSETQRNKGNFPGRFSGRQFSNSRSEMNVSTLELGDSALYLCASSKTSQEDTQYFGPGTRLTVL.

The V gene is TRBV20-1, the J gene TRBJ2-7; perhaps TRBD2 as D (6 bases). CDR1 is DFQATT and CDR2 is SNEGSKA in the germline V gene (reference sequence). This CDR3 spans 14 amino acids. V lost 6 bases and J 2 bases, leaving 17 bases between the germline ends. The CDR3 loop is CSARVAGITYEQYF. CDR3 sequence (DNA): TGCAGTGCCAGGGTCGCGGGGATAACCTACGAGCAGTACTTC.

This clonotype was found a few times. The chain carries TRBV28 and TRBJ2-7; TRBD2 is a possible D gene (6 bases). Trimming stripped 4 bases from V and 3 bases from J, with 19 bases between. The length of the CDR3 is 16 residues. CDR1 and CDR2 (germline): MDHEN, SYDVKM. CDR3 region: CASSSGGLAEIYEQYF. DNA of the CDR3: TGTGCCAGCAGTTCAGGAGGGCTAGCAGAGATCTACGAGCAGTACTTC.

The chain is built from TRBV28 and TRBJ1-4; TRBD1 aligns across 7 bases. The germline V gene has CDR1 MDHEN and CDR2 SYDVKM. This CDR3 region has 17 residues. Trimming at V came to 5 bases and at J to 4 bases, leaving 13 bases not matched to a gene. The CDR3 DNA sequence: TGTGCCAGCAGTCACCGACGGACAGGAGGAGGTAATGAAAAACTGTTTTTT. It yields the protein CASSHRRTGGGNEKLFF.

The CDR3 protein is CASSLLGQGGETQYF. The CDR3 coding sequence is TGTGCCAGCAGTTTGCTTGGTCAGGGGGGGGAGACCCAGTACTTC. J is TRBJ2-5 and V is TRBV27, with D possibly called TRBD1 or TRBD2 (7 bases each). There are 15 residues in the CDR3. V lost 3 bases and J 5 bases, leaving 16 bases between the germline ends. Per germline, CDR1 MNHEY and CDR2 SMNVEV (reference sequence).

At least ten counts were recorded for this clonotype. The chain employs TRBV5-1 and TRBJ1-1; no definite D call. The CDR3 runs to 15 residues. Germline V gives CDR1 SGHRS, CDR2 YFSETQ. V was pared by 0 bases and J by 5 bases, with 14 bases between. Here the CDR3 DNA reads TGCGCCAGCAGCTTGGCCGGGCAAGACGTAACTGAAGCTTTCTTT. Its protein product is CASSLAGQDVTEAFF.

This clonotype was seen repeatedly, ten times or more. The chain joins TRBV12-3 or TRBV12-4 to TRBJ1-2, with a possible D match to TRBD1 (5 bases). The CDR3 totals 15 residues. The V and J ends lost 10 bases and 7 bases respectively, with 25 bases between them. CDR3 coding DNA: TGTGCCACAGCTCTTGAGAGGACGCGAGGGACTGGCTACACCTTC. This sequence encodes CATALERTRGTGYTF.

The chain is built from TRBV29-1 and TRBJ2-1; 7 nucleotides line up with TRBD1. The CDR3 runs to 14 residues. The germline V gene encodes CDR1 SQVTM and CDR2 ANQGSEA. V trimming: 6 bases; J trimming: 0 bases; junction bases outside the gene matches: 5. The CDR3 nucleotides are TGCAGCGTCGTCCGGGACAGCTCCTACAATGAGCAGTTCTTC. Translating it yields CSVVRDSSYNEQFF.

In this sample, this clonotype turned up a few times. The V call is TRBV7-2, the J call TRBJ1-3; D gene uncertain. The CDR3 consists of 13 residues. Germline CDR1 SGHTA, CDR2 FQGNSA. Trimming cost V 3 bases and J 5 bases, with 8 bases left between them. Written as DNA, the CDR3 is TGTGCCAGCAGCTTCTCACAGCGAAACACCATATATTTT. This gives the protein CASSFSQRNTIYF.